This TCR beta chain came from a study of cytomegalovirus exposure and HLA in healthy donors. The study's findings and limits: As immune exposure information, only CMV serostatus was available.

In the case of this clone: What it recognizes is unknown.

This CDR3 has 14 amino acids. Trimming left V 5 bases short and J 10 bases short, with 16 bases between. CDR1 SGHRS and CDR2 YFSETQ come from the germline V gene. It was with 60 Vbeta and 13 Jbeta primers that the PCR ran. The data were produced by immunoSEQ multiplex PCR, yet TCRdb's version contains in-frame clones alone and is incomplete. The sample lists fewer than 250,000 clones, 65% to 85% occurring once. This TCR came from a man in his thirties or forties in good health and CMV-seronegative. The V gene is TRBV5-1, the J gene TRBJ1-6; unclear D gene. The sequenced material came from PBMCs. CDR3 DNA: TGCGCCAGCAGTTCCCGAGGAGGCCTATCACCCCTCCACTTT. Its protein product is CASSSRGGLSPLHF.